These 29 T cell receptor beta chains originate from one sample sequenced in a study of T-cell memory formation after mild COVID-19. TCRdb reprocessed the 5' RACE reads via MiXCR and lists one record per CDR3 protein. The profile covers 140,000 or so distinct CDR3 sequences, with 6% to 7% appearing a single time and approximately 2.1% taken by the ten largest. The sample taken for sequencing was PBMCs or a T cell subset sorted from them (not recorded which). Every receptor here comes from an adult woman who had mild COVID-19 (a few samples of this study predate the infection). Cell type and time point are not known.

A remark on this clonotype: An end of the junction does not agree with germline; a read error may underlie this. This sequence joins TRBV27 and TRBJ2-7; possibly TRBD1 for D (6 bases). The CDR3 sequence is 16 residues long. CDR1 and CDR2 from the germline V gene are MNHEY and SMNVEV (reference sequence). The DNA of the CDR3 is TGTTCCAGCAGTTTTACAGGGCGGGCGACCCACTACGAGCAGTACTTC. It is translated as CSSSFTGRATHYEQYF.

This clonotype occurred many times. The J gene is TRBJ2-3, the V gene TRBV5-1, with D tentatively TRBD1 or TRBD2 (5 bases each). The CDR3 consists of 15 residues. With 0 bases removed from V and 0 bases from J, the gap between germline ends came to 8 bases. CDR1 is SGHRS and CDR2 is YFSETQ in the germline V gene. As DNA, the CDR3 is TGCGCCAGCAGCTTGGCGGGACCTAGCACAGATACGCAGTATTTT. Translation gives CASSLAGPSTDTQYF.

The sample holds many counts of this clonotype. This chain uses TRBV5-1 with TRBJ2-5, with a weak D call TRBD1 (6 bases). Trimming took 2 bases from V and 4 from J, leaving 15 bases between them. The CDR3 consists of 15 residues. The germline gives CDR1 SGHRS, CDR2 YFSETQ. CDR3 region: CASSLTDSFTETQYF. The DNA for the CDR3 is TGCGCCAGCAGCTTAACGGACAGTTTTACAGAGACCCAGTACTTC.

This clonotype has a handful of counts. The chain recombines TRBV27 with TRBJ2-7, with D unresolved. Germline V lookup: CDR1 MNHEY, CDR2 SMNVEV (reference sequence). The CDR3 contains 15 residues. V gave up 3 bases and J gave up 9 bases, with 21 bases separating them. The CDR3 bases are TGTGCCAGCAGTTTGAGGCCGGAGACCCCCTCTGGGCAGTACTTC. This translates into CASSLRPETPSGQYF.

As to this clonotype: The junction departs from germline at one end; a sequencing error may be responsible. The CDR3 bases are TGCGCCAGCAGCTTGACCGCGGATAGCAATCAGCCCCAGAATTTT. Protein sequence: CASSLTADSNQPQNF. J is TRBJ1-5 and V is TRBV5-1; D unresolved. Germline-derived CDR1 and CDR2 are SGHRS and YFSETQ. The CDR3 covers 15 residues. Combining the CDR3 with reference TRBV5-1 and TRBJ1-5 gives the whole variable domain KAGVTQTPRYLIKTRGQQVTLSCSPISGHRSVSWYQQTPGQGLQFLFEYFSETQRNKGNFPGRFSGRQFSNSRSEMNVSTLELGDSALYLCASSLTADSNQPQNFGDGTRLSIL.

This clonotype has ten or more counts. The V and J genes are TRBV7-9 and TRBJ1-2; 11 positions match TRBD1. From germline, CDR1 is SEHNR and CDR2 FQNEAQ (reference sequence). This CDR3 comprises 14 residues. V gave up 5 bases and J gave up 4 bases; unmatched junction bases: 3. CDR3 DNA sequence: TGTGCCAGCAGCCGGACAGGGGGCACCTATGGCTACACCTTC. Its protein is CASSRTGGTYGYTF. The full variable domain, with the rest looked up from reference TRBV7-9 and TRBJ1-2, is DTGVSQNPRHKITKRGQNVTFRCDPISEHNRLYWYRQTLGQGPEFLTYFQNEAQLEKSRLLSDRFSAERPKGSFSTLEIQRTEQGDSAMYLCASSRTGGTYGYTFGSGTRLTVV.

This clonotype has only a few counts. The chain combines TRBV5-5 with TRBJ1-6, with D perhaps TRBD1 (6 bases). Trimming cost V 2 bases and J 6 bases, with 12 bases left between them. Germline V CDR1 and CDR2: SGHKS, YYEKEE (reference sequence). CDR3 length: 15 amino acids. The CDR3 here is CASSFSRTANSPLHF. CDR3 bases: TGTGCCAGCAGCTTTAGTAGGACAGCTAATTCACCCCTCCACTTT. Using reference TRBV5-5 and TRBJ1-6 for the parts outside the CDR3, the full variable domain is DAGVTQSPTHLIKTRGQQVTLRCSPISGHKSVSWYQQVLGQGPQFIFQYYEKEERGRGNFPDRFSARQFPNYSSELNVNALLLGDSALYLCASSFSRTANSPLHFGNGTRLTVT.

This clonotype was counted a few times. V is TRBV20-1 and J is TRBJ2-5, with D tentatively TRBD2 (5 bases). The CDR3 sequence is 13 residues long. The germline V and J ends were trimmed by 0 bases and 4 bases, with 9 bases remaining between them. Germline V gene lookup returns CDR1 DFQATT and CDR2 SNEGSKA (reference sequence). For the CDR3, the DNA is TGCAGTGCTAGAGAGCTAGCCCGAGAGACCCAGTACTTC. Translating it yields CSARELARETQYF.

This chain connects TRBV7-9 to TRBJ2-5, with 10 positions matching TRBD1. Per the germline V gene, CDR1 is SEHNR and CDR2 is FQNEAQ (reference sequence). With 8 bases clipped from V and 4 bases from J, the junction kept 7 bases outside the gene matches. The CDR3 runs 14 residues. DNA of the CDR3: TGTGCCAGCCGACAGGGGGCGTCGGGAGAGACCCAGTACTTC. This encodes CASRQGASGETQYF.

This clonotype was seen a single time. This chain joins TRBV12-5 and TRBJ1-1, with D maybe TRBD1 (5 bases). The CDR3 is 15 amino acids. Trimming left V 0 bases short and J 4 bases short, with 12 bases between. Germline assignment: CDR1 LGHNT and CDR2 FRNRAP. The CDR3 DNA reads as TGTGCTAGTGGTTTGGTAAGGGGAGGAAGCACTGAAGCTTTCTTT. This encodes CASGLVRGGSTEAFF.

This clonotype occurred a few times. J is TRBJ1-2 and V is TRBV7-2; 11 positions match TRBD1. CDR1 and CDR2 from the germline V gene are SGHTA and FQGNSA. This CDR3 is 16 amino acids long. V was clipped by 6 bases and J by 0 bases; unmatched bases: 6. The CDR3 DNA reads TGTGCCAGCAGTCGGACAGGGGGCTCGTCTAACTATGGCTACACCTTC. This codes for CASSRTGGSSNYGYTF.

This clonotype came up many times. V is TRBV15 and J is TRBJ1-4; maybe TRBD1 (6 bases). CDR3 length equals 13 residues. Germline lookup yields CDR1 LNHNV and CDR2 YYDKDF (reference sequence). The V and J ends lost 3 bases and 10 bases respectively, with 12 bases between them. CDR3 coding DNA: TGTGCCACCAGCAGGGAACAGGGTAGAAAACTGTTTTTT. It is translated as CATSREQGRKLFF. The complete variable domain, with remaining parts taken from reference TRBV15 and TRBJ1-4, reads DAMVIQNPRYQVTQFGKPVTLSCSQTLNHNVMYWYQQKSSQAPKLLFHYYDKDFNNEADTPDNFQSRRPNTSFCFLDIRSPGLGDTAMYLCATSREQGRKLFFGSGTQLSVL.

This clonotype was observed a handful of times. CDR3 bases: TGTGCCATCAGACAGGGGGCATTAAATTCACCCCTCCACTTT. It codes for CAIRQGALNSPLHF. This chain joins TRBV2 and TRBJ1-6; 10 nucleotides line up with TRBD1. The CDR3 totals 14 residues. Germline loops: CDR1 SNHLY, CDR2 FYNNEI. V gave up 10 bases and J gave up 7 bases; unmatched junction bases: 7.

J is TRBJ1-5 and V is TRBV6-5, with no clear D. V lost 6 bases to trimming and J lost 0 bases, with 12 bases between them. The CDR3 spans 15 residues. Germline V gives CDR1 MNHEY, CDR2 SVGAGI. The CDR3: CASRPFADSNQPQHF. DNA for the CDR3: TGTGCCAGCAGACCCTTCGCGGATAGCAATCAGCCCCAGCATTTT.

This clonotype was counted ten times or more. The rearrangement joins TRBV18 to TRBJ2-3, with D possibly matching TRBD1 (5 bases). The CDR3 totals 14 residues. The ends were cut back, 4 bases at V and 1 base at J, with 9 bases in the middle. In germline, CDR1 is KGHSH, CDR2 LQKENI. The CDR3 spells CASSLQTGTDTQYF. For the CDR3, the DNA is TGTGCCAGCTCACTCCAGACAGGCACAGATACGCAGTATTTT.

In its sample, this clonotype was seen many times. The chain recombines TRBV20-1 with TRBJ2-7; 10 bases align to TRBD1. The CDR3 spans 14 residues. V lost 0 bases and J lost 7; bases outside the gene matches: 6. Germline CDR1 and CDR2: DFQATT and SNEGSKA (reference sequence). CDR3 bases: TGCAGTGCTAGAGATTGGGGACAGGGGTGGGAGCAGTACTTC. It encodes CSARDWGQGWEQYF.

This clonotype was seen more than once but under ten times. This sequence joins TRBV2 and TRBJ2-5; 9 nucleotides align to TRBD2. The CDR3 consists of 14 residues. J lost 5 bases, V lost 6 bases, and 7 bases had no gene match. Germline CDR1 reads SNHLY; CDR2 reads FYNNEI. The chain's CDR3 is CASRTGTSSETQYF. The CDR3 coding sequence is TGTGCCAGCAGAACCGGGACTAGCAGCGAGACCCAGTACTTC.

The CDR3 protein is CASSYSGGNYEQYF. The CDR3 DNA sequence: TGCGCCAGCAGCTACAGCGGGGGGAACTACGAGCAGTACTTC. V is TRBV5-1 and J is TRBJ2-7; 9 nucleotides line up with TRBD2. Germline V gives CDR1 SGHRS, CDR2 YFSETQ. V trimming: 3 bases; J trimming: 3 bases; junction bases outside the gene matches: 4. This CDR3 comprises 14 residues.

This chain joins TRBV5-4 and TRBJ2-5; TRBD2 might be the D (6 bases). The CDR3 consists of 18 residues. Germline CDR1 SGHNT, CDR2 YYREEE (reference sequence). V dropped 0 bases and J dropped 0 bases, with 18 bases sitting between them. CDR3 in amino acids: CASSLGGGQGMYQETQYF. The DNA for the CDR3 is TGTGCCAGCAGCTTGGGGGGAGGCCAGGGAATGTACCAAGAGACCCAGTACTTC.

This clonotype occurred many times. The rearrangement links TRBV29-1 to TRBJ2-3; no firm D call. The CDR3 is 12 amino acids. Germline CDR1 reads SQVTM; CDR2 reads ANQGSEA. The germline V and J ends were trimmed by 1 base and 4 bases, with 6 bases remaining between them. This CDR3 is CSVEVHADTQYF. The CDR3 DNA is TGCAGCGTTGAAGTGCACGCAGATACGCAGTATTTT.

The V call is TRBV20-1, the J call TRBJ1-2, with D unclear. Trimming shortened V by 5 bases and J by 7 bases, and 14 bases separated the two germline ends. The CDR3 has 12 amino acids. Germline V gene sequence: CDR1 DFQATT, CDR2 SNEGSKA (reference sequence). In nucleotides, the CDR3 is TGCAGTGCTTATGACGGCGCGGGTGGCTACACCTTC. It codes for CSAYDGAGGYTF.

This clonotype has at least ten counts. The chain couples TRBV4-2 to TRBJ2-7; TRBD2 matches 8 bases. After removal of 4 bases from V and 3 bases from J, the junction contained 8 bases not matched to a gene. The CDR3 extends over 15 amino acids. Germline V gene lookup returns CDR1 LGHNA and CDR2 YNFKEQ. For the CDR3, the DNA is TGTGCCAGCAGCCCGTCCGGGACTAGTGACTACGAGCAGTACTTC. It codes for CASSPSGTSDYEQYF.

Many counts were recorded for this clonotype. The rearrangement uses TRBV30 and TRBJ2-3; 8 bases agree with TRBD2. Germline V gene sequence: CDR1 GTSNPN, CDR2 SVGIG (reference sequence). J lost 2 bases, V lost 4 bases, and 8 bases had no gene match. The CDR3 has 15 amino acids. CDR3 nucleotide sequence: TGTGCCTGGACCGCGGGGGGCGGTTCCACAGATACGCAGTATTTT. Translated, it gives CAWTAGGGSTDTQYF.

There are a few counts of this clonotype. J is TRBJ1-3 and V is TRBV5-1, with 9 bases aligning to TRBD1. The CDR3 runs to 16 residues. J gave up 0 bases and V 3 bases, and 4 bases lay outside the gene matches. Germline V gene lookup returns CDR1 SGHRS and CDR2 YFSETQ. As DNA, the CDR3 is TGCGCCAGCAGCTCGGACAGGGGATACTCTGGAAACACCATATATTTT. It translates to CASSSDRGYSGNTIYF.

In DNA form, the CDR3 reads TGCGCCAGCAGCGGAGGATCTAGCGGGAGCGTTGTGTCCGAGCAGTACTTC. Encoded protein: CASSGGSSGSVVSEQYF. This sequence joins TRBV5-1 and TRBJ2-7, with 10 bases aligning to TRBD2. Trimming at V came to 4 bases and at J to 6 bases, leaving 16 bases not matched to a gene. From germline, CDR1 is SGHRS and CDR2 YFSETQ. This CDR3 is 17 amino acids long.

The gene calls are TRBV4-1 and TRBJ2-7, with TRBD2 as a possible D gene (5 bases). V lost 0 bases and J lost 3, with 9 bases in between. This CDR3 has 14 amino acids. CDR1 is MGHRA, CDR2 YSYEKL, per germline. CDR3 in amino acids: CASSQDTGSYEQYF. The CDR3 DNA reads as TGCGCCAGCAGCCAAGATACGGGAAGCTACGAGCAGTACTTC.

This clonotype has a count of ten or more. The chain has TRBV20-1 and TRBJ2-5, with D unclear. This CDR3 is built from 15 residues. Germline CDR1 and CDR2: DFQATT and SNEGSKA (reference sequence). Trimming shortened V by 0 bases and J by 0 bases, and 11 bases separated the two germline ends. The CDR3 loop reads CSAREFGKNQETQYF. The DNA for the CDR3 is TGCAGTGCTAGAGAGTTCGGCAAGAACCAAGAGACCCAGTACTTC.

This clonotype was seen many times. The chain couples TRBV7-2 to TRBJ1-6; D is ambiguous. This CDR3 region has 14 residues. Germline CDR1 reads SGHTA; CDR2 reads FQGNSA. The V end lost 2 bases, the J end lost 5 bases, and 7 bases lay between the germline ends. The CDR3 loop is CASSLIGNNSPLHF. CDR3 DNA: TGTGCCAGCAGCTTAATCGGCAATAATTCACCCCTCCACTTT.

V is TRBV7-2 and J is TRBJ1-2; tentatively, D is TRBD1 (6 bases). Germline loops: CDR1 SGHTA, CDR2 FQGNSA. Between the trimmed V and J ends, which lost 0 bases and 6 bases, there was a span of 14 bases. The CDR3 is 15 residues long. This CDR3 reads CASSLATGHIDGYTF. The DNA of the CDR3 is TGTGCCAGCAGCTTAGCGACGGGACACATAGATGGCTACACCTTC.